This T cell receptor (beta chain) was retrieved from a study of response to subunit inactivated influenza vaccine. Study conclusions and caveats: The authors suggested that few new T cells are recruited per seasonal influenza vaccination.

TCRdb redid the calling of the RT-PCR reads with MiXCR, one entry per CDR3 protein. This repertoire shows approximately 520,000 distinct CDR3 sequences, approximately 15% found once; its top ten account for 2.5% to 3.5%. A remark on this clonotype: No antigen is known for it.

The specimen comprised CD4+ T cells sorted from PBMCs, sampled less than 25 months after vaccination. The origin of this receptor is a man aged 50 to 69 who received an inactivated influenza vaccine.

The CDR3 bases are TGTGCCACCGGGCAGGCTTTAGATGAGCAGTTCTTC. It is translated as CATGQALDEQFF. The chain links TRBV28 to TRBJ2-1; D not certain. Germline V gene sequence: CDR1 MDHEN, CDR2 SYDVKM. This CDR3 region has 12 residues. V lost 10 bases to trimming and J lost 8 bases, with 15 bases between them.